This TCR beta chain came from a study of tumor-infiltrating lymphocytes in primary liver carcinoma. Co-extraction of both nucleic acids (RNA and DNA) used about 17-31 mg of unsorted bulk tissue. By surgical resection, the patients were treated for their primary liver carcinoma. Using a constant-region primer together with ProtoScript II reverse transcriptase, TCR beta cDNA was made from around 500 ng of total RNA. Employing slightly modified ARM-PCR, three nested multiplex PCR rounds were run, and these gave rise to the TCR beta libraries. In the first two PCR rounds, TRBV1-TRBV30 forward primers were paired with a C-beta reverse primer, and each round lasted about 9 cycles. TCRdb called the multiplex PCR reads again in MiXCR, with one record for every CDR3 protein. The table lists around 100,000 distinct CDR3 sequences, around two thirds of them singletons. There are 13 residues in the CDR3. Germline loops: CDR1 SGHAT, CDR2 FQNNGV.

On this clonotype: A junction boundary mismatches the germline segment, possibly from a read error.

This sequence originates from a woman between 55 and 75 years old with primary liver carcinoma and hepatitis B virus infection. The chain is built from TRBV11-2 and TRBJ2-2, with D unresolved. Sequenced material: liver tumor tissue from sampling region 5. The subset: tumor region T5, tumor centre. CDR3 nucleotide sequence: TGTGCCAGCGGCTTAGAGGCTAACAGGGAGCTGTTTTTT. It codes for CASGLEANRELFF.